The clone carrying this T cell receptor (beta chain) was counted at least ten times. Each CDR3 protein is one row after TCRdb ran MiXCR on the 5' RACE reads. This sample has 200,000 to 300,000 distinct CDR3 sequences, with roughly 3.7% found just once. The CDR3 covers 14 residues. V lost 6 bases and J 4 bases, leaving 18 bases between the germline ends. Germline CDR1 is GTSNPN and CDR2 is SVGIG (reference sequence). The data were obtained in a study of T cells after yellow fever vaccination. V and J are TRBV30 and TRBJ1-1; maybe TRBD1 (5 bases). The sample consisted of PBMCs, taken 15 days after the yellow fever booster vaccination. The source of this sequence is a young man who received the YFV17D yellow fever vaccine. The CDR3 sequence: CACAWSGTLTEAFF. The DNA for the CDR3 is TGTGCCTGCGCCTGGTCCGGGACCCTCACTGAAGCTTTCTTT.